A selection of T cell receptor beta chains follows, all from one sample in a study of CD8 T cells in Susac syndrome. TCRdb re-analysed the immunoSEQ multiplex PCR reads in MiXCR, keeping a single row per CDR3 protein. In the table there are approximately 200,000 distinct CDR3 sequences, 95% of which are singletons. The sequenced sample was CD4+ T cells from PBMCs. These receptors were collected from a human donor with multiple sclerosis. Each CDR3 is given without its conserved first and last residue. Each record gives: V gene, CDR3 protein.

v_call: TRBV4-1; cdr3_aa: ASSLRTGDVGEQF
v_call: TRBV27; cdr3_aa: ATARVAGANVLT
v_call: TRBV15; cdr3_aa: ATSRDPADTQY
v_call: TRBV6-1; cdr3_aa: ASSPGLAGGPGWTQY
v_call: TRBV20-1; cdr3_aa: SSREGDDLGYT
v_call: TRBV9; cdr3_aa: ASSVGQSGTYGYT
v_call: TRBV19; cdr3_aa: ASSTRQGANTEAF
v_call: TRBV29-1; cdr3_aa: SVKTGGATEAF
v_call: TRBV3-1; cdr3_aa: ASSQDVAQETQY
v_call: TRBV25-1; cdr3_aa: ASSESGQDEAF
v_call: TRBV3-1; cdr3_aa: ASSQDAQPQH
v_call: TRBV9; cdr3_aa: ASSVFGGTNYNEQF
v_call: TRBV3-1; cdr3_aa: ASSAAGNGGT
v_call: TRBV10-3; cdr3_aa: AISEAQGGYT
v_call: TRBV20-1; cdr3_aa: SAPTAPGVGGYT
v_call: TRBV9; cdr3_aa: ASSVAGGNTGELF
v_call: TRBV27; cdr3_aa: ANHMTDSYNEQF
v_call: TRBV5-1; cdr3_aa: ASSLGGGGNTEAF
v_call: TRBV9; cdr3_aa: ASSVDPGQGLSPLH
v_call: TRBV3-1; cdr3_aa: ASSQELRADNEQF
v_call: TRBV20-1; cdr3_aa: SARVVVGRSYNEQF
v_call: TRBV3-1; cdr3_aa: ASSQGPGEQY
v_call: TRBV7-3; cdr3_aa: ASSLRSSGSGGLNEQF
v_call: TRBV7-9; cdr3_aa: ASSPTNYGYT
v_call: TRBV20-1; cdr3_aa: SARDGAGGVDEQF
v_call: TRBV20-1; cdr3_aa: SAYGGSSYNEQF
v_call: TRBV30; cdr3_aa: AWSKNRGGDLLYTDTQY
v_call: TRBV9; cdr3_aa: ASSPGTGGSPEH
v_call: TRBV12-5; cdr3_aa: ASGFPGLAGVRETQY
v_call: TRBV12-3/TRBV12-4; cdr3_aa: ASSKGTGSNEQF
v_call: TRBV3-1; cdr3_aa: ASRPRLQGKAGANVLT
v_call: TRBV3-1; cdr3_aa: ASSQATGSYNEQF
v_call: TRBV19; cdr3_aa: ASSRGYEQY
v_call: TRBV29-1; cdr3_aa: SVREDLLGGGQF
v_call: TRBV6-5; cdr3_aa: ASSSEGPLH
v_call: TRBV10-3; cdr3_aa: AISAGQGDSPLH
v_call: TRBV20-1; cdr3_aa: SATQGGLDEKLF
v_call: TRBV2; cdr3_aa: ASSPDTSNIQY
v_call: TRBV7-9; cdr3_aa: ASSAQTGASTDTQY
v_call: TRBV29-1; cdr3_aa: SVSQGAETEAF
v_call: TRBV6-2/TRBV6-3; cdr3_aa: ASSQQGWYGYT
v_call: TRBV20-1; cdr3_aa: SARSTTGRGYT
v_call: TRBV7-2; cdr3_aa: ASSLGGLVETQY